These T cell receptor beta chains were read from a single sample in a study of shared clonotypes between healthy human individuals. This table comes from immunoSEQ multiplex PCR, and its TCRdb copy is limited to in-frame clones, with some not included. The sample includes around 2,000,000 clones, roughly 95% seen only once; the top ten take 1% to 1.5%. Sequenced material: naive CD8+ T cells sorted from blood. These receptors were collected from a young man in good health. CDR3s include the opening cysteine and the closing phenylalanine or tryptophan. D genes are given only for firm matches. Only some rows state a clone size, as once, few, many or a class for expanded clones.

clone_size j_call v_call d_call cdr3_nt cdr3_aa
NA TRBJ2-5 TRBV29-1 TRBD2 TGCAGCGTTGAAGACCGGGGGGAAGAGACCCAGTACTTC CSVEDRGEETQYF
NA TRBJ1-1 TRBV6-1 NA TGTGCCAGCAGTGAAATGGGTGAAACTGAAGCTTTCTTT CASSEMGETEAFF
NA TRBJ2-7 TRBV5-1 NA TGCGCCAGCAGCTCAACAGGGAACTCCTACGAGCAGTACTTC CASSSTGNSYEQYF
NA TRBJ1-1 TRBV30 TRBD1 TGTGCCTGGATTGGACAGGGACCGAACACTGAAGCTTTCTTT CAWIGQGPNTEAFF
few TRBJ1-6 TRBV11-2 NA TGTGCCAGCAGCTCGTCGACAGTGTATAATTCACCCCTCCACTTT CASSSSTVYNSPLHF
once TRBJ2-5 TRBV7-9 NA TGTGCCAGCAGCTTAGGTGCCCAATTCCAAGAGACCCAGTACTTC CASSLGAQFQETQYF
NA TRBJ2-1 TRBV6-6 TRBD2 TGTGCCAGCAGTTACGTGCGGGAGGATGAGCAGTTCTTC CASSYVREDEQFF
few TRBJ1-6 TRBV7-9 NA TGTGCCAGCAGCTTAGGGGGTAATTCACCCCTCCACTTT CASSLGGNSPLHF
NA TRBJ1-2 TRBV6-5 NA TGTGCCAGCAGTTACTCGAAAGGATGGCTTGGCTACACCTTC CASSYSKGWLGYTF
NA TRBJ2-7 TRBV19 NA TGTGCCAGTAGCCCACAGGGTACCGAGCAGTACTTC CASSPQGTEQYF
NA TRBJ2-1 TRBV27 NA TGTGCCAGCATGGGGATGGGCTGGCCTGATGAGCAGTTCTTC CASMGMGWPDEQFF
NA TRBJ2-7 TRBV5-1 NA TGCGCCAGCAGCCCTGACAGCTCCTACGAGCAGTACTTC CASSPDSSYEQYF
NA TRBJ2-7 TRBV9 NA TGTGCCAGCAGCGTAGCTATAGGCGGCTACGAGCAGTACTTC CASSVAIGGYEQYF
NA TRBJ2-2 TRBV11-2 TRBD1 TGTGCCAGCAGCCGGACAGGAAACACCGGGGAGCTGTTTTTT CASSRTGNTGELFF
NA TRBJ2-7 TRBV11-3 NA TGTGCCAGCAGCTTAGATTCGGGTCCCTACGAGCAGTACTTC CASSLDSGPYEQYF
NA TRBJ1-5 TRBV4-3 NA TGCGCCAGCAGCCAAGATCGGGCAAGCAATCAGCCCCAGCATTTT CASSQDRASNQPQHF
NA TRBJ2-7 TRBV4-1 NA TGCGCCAGCAACCAAGTTGAGTGGGCCTACGAGCAGTACTTC CASNQVEWAYEQYF
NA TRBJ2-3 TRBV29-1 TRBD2 TGCAGCGTACTACTAGCGGGGGGGCCAGATACGCAGTATTTT CSVLLAGGPDTQYF
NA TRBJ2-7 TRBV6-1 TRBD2 TGTGCCAGCAGTGCCCGGCTAGCGGGAGAGTCCTACGAGCAGTACTTC CASSARLAGESYEQYF
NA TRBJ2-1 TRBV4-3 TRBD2 TGCGCCAGCAGCCAAGGATTGCCGGGAGGAGAGGAGGGTGAGCAGTTCTTC CASSQGLPGGEEGEQFF
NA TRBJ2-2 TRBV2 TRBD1 TGTGCCAGCAGGAAGACAGGGTGGAACACCGGGGAGCTGTTTTTT CASRKTGWNTGELFF
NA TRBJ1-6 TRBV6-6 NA TGTGCCAGCAGTTACAATACAGGGCTGAAATCACCCCTCCACTTT CASSYNTGLKSPLHF
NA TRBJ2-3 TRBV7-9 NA TGTGCCAGCAGCTTAGACATTCTCACAGATACGCAGTATTTT CASSLDILTDTQYF
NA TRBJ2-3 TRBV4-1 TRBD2 TGCGCCAGCAGCCAAGTGGGACTAGCGGGGGGGACGTATACGCAGTATTTT CASSQVGLAGGTYTQYF
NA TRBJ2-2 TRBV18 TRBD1 TGTGCCAGCTCACCGAAGCCGGGACAGGGATTGCCCGGGGAGCTGTTTTTT CASSPKPGQGLPGELFF
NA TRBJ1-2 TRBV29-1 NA TGCAGCGTTGATGGGGGCGGCGTGGATGGCTACACCTTC CSVDGGGVDGYTF
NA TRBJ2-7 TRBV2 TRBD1 TGTGCCAGCAGTGTTTACAGGGGCTACGAGCAGTACTTC CASSVYRGYEQYF
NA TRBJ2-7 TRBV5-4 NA TGTGCCAGCAGTCCCGGGGGAGGTATTTTAGAGCAGTACTTC CASSPGGGILEQYF
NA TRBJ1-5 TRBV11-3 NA TGTGCCAGCAGCCGCCAGGCAGGCGATAATAGCAATCAGCCCCAGCATTTT CASSRQAGDNSNQPQHF
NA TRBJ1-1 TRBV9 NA TGTGCCAGCAGCGTAGTAGGTCCCTTTGAAGCTTTCTTT CASSVVGPFEAFF
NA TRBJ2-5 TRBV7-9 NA TGTGCCAGCGGGGTAATCGGGCGGGAGACCCAGTACTTC CASGVIGRETQYF
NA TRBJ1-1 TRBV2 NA TGTGCCAGCCAATTCAACCAGGAGAACACTGAAGCTTTCTTT CASQFNQENTEAFF
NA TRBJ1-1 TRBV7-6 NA TGTGCCAGCAGCTTGGACGTTATGAACACTGAAGCTTTCTTT CASSLDVMNTEAFF
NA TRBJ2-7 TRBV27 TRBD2 TGTGCCAGCAGTTTATGGGTTGGTAGCGGGAGGTACGAGCAGTACTTC CASSLWVGSGRYEQYF
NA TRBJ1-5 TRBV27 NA TGTGCCAGCAGTTGGGGGGCTGGTCAGCCCCAGCATTTT CASSWGAGQPQHF
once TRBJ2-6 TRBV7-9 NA TGTGCCAGCAGCTTTACGATCTCTGGGGCCAACGTCCTGACTTTC CASSFTISGANVLTF
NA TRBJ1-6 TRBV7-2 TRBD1 TGTGCCAGCAGCTTAGACAGGGGGTATCGTTCACCCCTCCACTTT CASSLDRGYRSPLHF
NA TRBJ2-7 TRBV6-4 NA TGTGCCAGCAGTGAAACAGGGAACGACGAGCAGTACTTC CASSETGNDEQYF
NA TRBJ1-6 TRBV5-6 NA TGTGCCAGCAGCTTGACGGGAAAATCCTATAATTCACCCCTCCACTTT CASSLTGKSYNSPLHF
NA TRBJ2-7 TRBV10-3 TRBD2 TGTGCCATCAGTGAGCCGGCCAGCGGGAGATTGGGGGAGCAGTACTTC CAISEPASGRLGEQYF
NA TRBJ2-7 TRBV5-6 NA TGTGCCAGCAGCTTTGGGGGGACGGGGGAGCAGTACTTC CASSFGGTGEQYF